The 22 T cell receptor beta chains below were found in one sample sequenced in a study of blood T cell repertoires in COVID-19. TCRdb's copy holds only in-frame clones and misses some; the assay was immunoSEQ multiplex PCR. The repertoire holds 180,000 or so clones, with approximately 89% as singletons. Material for sequencing was peripheral blood. These receptors all come from a man aged 35 to 55 with active or convalescent COVID-19.

The rearrangement joins TRBV6-2 or TRBV6-3 to TRBJ1-1; D gene uncertain. This CDR3 is built from 14 residues. V gave up 6 bases and J gave up 6 bases, with 17 bases separating them. Germline V gene lookup returns CDR1 MNHEY and CDR2 SVGEGT. The CDR3 region has the DNA TGTGCCAGCAGCAACAGCGGGCGTGGATCTGAAGCTTTCTTT. Amino acids: CASSNSGRGSEAFF.

The V call is TRBV10-3, the J call TRBJ1-2; D gene ambiguous. Trimming removed 0 bases at V and 8 bases at J, with 13 bases between. The CDR3 extends over 14 amino acids. Germline V CDR1 and CDR2: ENHRY, SYGVKD. The CDR3 bases are TGTGCCATCAGTGAGTCACGACCTGGCGGGGGCTACACCTTC. Its protein is CAISESRPGGGYTF.

This chain uses TRBV7-2 with TRBJ1-2; 7 nucleotides agree with TRBD1. The germline CDR1 and CDR2 sequences are SGHTA and FQGNSA. This CDR3 is 15 amino acids long. J gave up 1 base and V 5 bases, and 7 bases lay outside the gene matches. DNA of the CDR3: TGTGCCAGCAGCCGCCAGGGGGATAGTAACTATGGCTACACCTTC. Translated, it gives CASSRQGDSNYGYTF.

V and J are TRBV5-1 and TRBJ2-5; D unresolved. CDR1 and CDR2 from the germline V gene are SGHRS and YFSETQ. V lost 0 bases and J lost 2, with 17 bases in between. CDR3 length: 17 residues. The CDR3 DNA reads as TGCGCCAGCAGCTTGGCCATAAGAACAGCTATGCAAGAGACCCAGTACTTC. It is translated as CASSLAIRTAMQETQYF.

This clone was observed at least ten times. The chain's CDR3 is CASSQDPTRGSTEAFF. The CDR3 region has the DNA TGCGCCAGCAGCCAAGATCCAACCAGGGGAAGCACTGAAGCTTTCTTT. This sequence joins TRBV4-1 and TRBJ1-1; D might be TRBD1 (6 bases). The CDR3 is 16 amino acids. The V gene lost 0 bases and the J gene lost 4 bases, with 15 bases spanning the gap. Looked up from germline, CDR1 is MGHRA and CDR2 is YSYEKL.

This chain connects TRBV19 to TRBJ1-2; 7 bases are shared with TRBD1. CDR3 length equals 16 residues. Germline values: CDR1 LNHDA, CDR2 SQIVND (reference sequence). V shed 7 bases and J 0 bases; nucleotides not matched to a gene: 11. The CDR3 nucleotides read TGTGCCAGTAAAAGGGTCTACAGGGGTTCTAACTATGGCTACACCTTC. Translating gives CASKRVYRGSNYGYTF.

J is TRBJ1-2 and V is TRBV29-1; D gene uncertain. Deletions cut 4 bases from V and 3 bases from J, with 12 bases between. In germline, CDR1 is SQVTM, CDR2 ANQGSEA. The CDR3 length is 13 residues. The CDR3 bases are TGCAGCGTTGGGTCTGGCCAACACTATGGCTACACCTTC. Translating it yields CSVGSGQHYGYTF.

The chain uses TRBV6-2 or TRBV6-3 and TRBJ2-3; 8 positions match TRBD1. V dropped 5 bases and J dropped 2; count of bases not matched to a gene: 9. The CDR3 length is 16 residues. The germline V gene encodes CDR1 MNHEY and CDR2 SVGEGT. The CDR3 DNA is TGTGCCAGCAGTCAGCACCGGGACAGGACCACAGATACGCAGTATTTT. This sequence encodes CASSQHRDRTTDTQYF.

This rearrangement joins TRBV19 to TRBJ1-1; unclear D gene. The CDR3 spans 15 residues. V lost 5 bases, J lost 1 base, and 14 bases lay in between. Germline assignment: CDR1 LNHDA and CDR2 SQIVND (reference sequence). The CDR3 sequence: CASSARRLRNTEAFF. The CDR3 DNA reads TGTGCCAGTAGTGCTCGTCGCCTAAGGAACACTGAAGCTTTCTTT.

The chain recombines TRBV5-6 with TRBJ2-4; 8 bases align to TRBD1. Germline V gene lookup returns CDR1 SGHDT and CDR2 YYEEEE. With 0 bases clipped from V and 4 bases from J, the junction kept 0 bases outside the gene matches. This CDR3 contains 14 residues. The CDR3 loop is CASSLGQGKNIQYF. CDR3 DNA sequence: TGTGCCAGCAGCTTGGGACAGGGGAAAAACATTCAGTACTTC.

This clone was seen only once. The V gene is TRBV4-1, the J gene TRBJ1-5; D is unresolved. Trimming left V 1 base short and J 4 bases short, with 5 bases between. In germline, CDR1 is MGHRA, CDR2 YSYEKL. The CDR3 is made up of 13 amino acids. Written as DNA, the CDR3 is TGCGCCAGCAGCCAAGCGGGGAATCAGCCCCAGCATTTT. Its translation: CASSQAGNQPQHF.

This chain links TRBV6-5 with TRBJ2-7, with 11 nucleotides matching TRBD2. Germline V gene data show CDR1 as MNHEY and CDR2 as SVGAGI. The length of the CDR3 is 14 residues. V lost 8 bases and J lost 1; bases outside the gene matches: 4. The CDR3 loop reads CASGRLAGSYEQYF. DNA of the CDR3: TGTGCCAGCGGAAGACTAGCGGGGTCCTACGAGCAGTACTTC.

The J gene is TRBJ2-2, the V gene TRBV11-2, with 8 bases lining up with TRBD1. CDR1 and CDR2 (germline): SGHAT, FQNNGV. V lost 4 bases, J lost 0 bases, and 10 bases stayed unmatched. The CDR3 sequence is 18 residues long. The CDR3 spells CASSSYRGINTNTGELFF. The CDR3 nucleotides read TGTGCCAGCAGCTCATACAGGGGGATCAATACGAACACCGGGGAGCTGTTTTTT.

V gene TRBV5-4 combines with J gene TRBJ2-1; 7 bases are a match to TRBD1. Germline CDR1 and CDR2: SGHNT and YYREEE (reference sequence). The CDR3 has 13 residues. V lost 4 bases and J lost 10; bases outside the gene matches: 8. Here the CDR3 reads CASSPPTGDEQFF. In DNA form, the CDR3 reads TGTGCCAGCAGCCCTCCTACAGGGGACGAGCAGTTCTTC.

This clone was counted a single time. The V call is TRBV7-2, the J call TRBJ2-1, with 10 bases aligning to TRBD2. CDR1 SGHTA and CDR2 FQGNSA come from the germline V gene. The CDR3 totals 18 residues. V trimming: 7 bases; J trimming: 0 bases; junction bases outside the gene matches: 12. The CDR3 bases are TGTGCCAGCACCTCGGGGGGCCTAGCGGGGGCCTCCTACAATGAGCAGTTCTTC. Residues: CASTSGGLAGASYNEQFF.

The chain links TRBV4-2 to TRBJ2-7, with 8 bases lining up with TRBD1. V gave up 4 bases and J gave up 2 bases; unmatched junction bases: 4. Germline assignment: CDR1 LGHNA and CDR2 YNFKEQ. This CDR3 is 14 amino acids long. The CDR3 here is CASSRDRKAYEQYF. Written as DNA, the CDR3 is TGTGCCAGCAGCCGGGACAGGAAAGCCTACGAGCAGTACTTC.

The J gene is TRBJ2-2, the V gene TRBV29-1, with a weak D call TRBD2 (5 bases). CDR3 length: 13 amino acids. Germline CDR1 is SQVTM and CDR2 is ANQGSEA. V dropped 6 bases and J dropped 3 bases, with 11 bases sitting between them. DNA for the CDR3: TGCAGCGTCCAAGGGAGTTACACCGGGGAGCTGTTTTTT. Its protein product is CSVQGSYTGELFF.

The rearrangement uses TRBV12-5 and TRBJ2-7, with D maybe TRBD1 (6 bases). Germline lookup yields CDR1 LGHNT and CDR2 FRNRAP. The CDR3 runs to 19 residues. V lost 0 bases and J 1 base, leaving 22 bases between the germline ends. The CDR3 DNA follows: TGTGCTAGTGGTTTGGTACCACTGGTATCAGGGGTCCAGTCCTACGAGCAGTACTTC. Protein sequence: CASGLVPLVSGVQSYEQYF.

In DNA, the CDR3 is TGTGCCAGCAGCCAACTAGGAGATCGGTCTGAAGCTTTCTTT. This codes for CASSQLGDRSEAFF. The V and J genes are TRBV3-1 (or the pseudogene TRBV3-2) and TRBJ1-1; D is unclear. The germline gives CDR1 LGHDT, CDR2 YNNKEL (reference sequence). Deletions cut 2 bases from V and 6 bases from J, with 13 bases between. This CDR3 comprises 14 residues.

The chain employs TRBV2 and TRBJ1-2; tentative D call: TRBD1 (5 bases). The germline V and J ends were trimmed by 8 bases and 0 bases, with 13 bases remaining between them. The germline gives CDR1 SNHLY, CDR2 FYNNEI. The CDR3 runs 14 residues. The CDR3 reads CASAGDGANYGYTF. The DNA for the CDR3 is TGTGCCAGCGCGGGGGACGGAGCTAACTATGGCTACACCTTC.

The J gene is TRBJ2-3, the V gene TRBV27, with D possibly being TRBD1 (5 bases). The CDR3 consists of 15 residues. V was shortened by 4 bases and J by 3 bases, with 14 bases between the two germline ends. Germline V gene sequence: CDR1 MNHEY, CDR2 SMNVEV (reference sequence). This CDR3 is CASSSLGARTDTQYF. CDR3 DNA sequence: TGTGCCAGCAGTTCCCTAGGGGCCAGAACAGATACGCAGTATTTT.

V is TRBV11-3 and J is TRBJ1-1, with D perhaps matching TRBD1 (6 bases). V dropped 8 bases and J dropped 5 bases, with 12 bases sitting between them. The CDR3 sequence is 12 residues long. Per the germline V gene, CDR1 is SGHNT and CDR2 is YENEEA. In DNA form, the CDR3 reads TGTGCCAGCGGAAACCAGGGGACTGAAGCTTTCTTT. This sequence encodes CASGNQGTEAFF.